Listed below are T cell receptor beta chains from one sample, sequenced in a study of blood T cells in healthy people across ages. Via MiXCR, TCRdb re-called the 5' RACE reads, giving one row per CDR3 protein. The data hold around 1,800,000 distinct CDR3 sequences, with roughly two fifths observed a single time. Sequencing was carried out using blood. The receptors were sampled from a human donor in good health. Both conserved end residues are part of each CDR3. The D gene is left open where the match is weak. Expanded clones are given a class, and other clones once, few, many or no size at all.

.	TRBV6-1	TRBJ1-2	TRBD1	TGTGCCAGCAGTGACGACAGGGGATCTCACGCCTCCTACACCTTC	CASSDDRGSHASYTF
.	TRBV24-1	TRBJ1-2	TRBD1	TGTGCCACCAGTGACCCGGGACAGGGAAAGGAAGGCTACACCTTC	CATSDPGQGKEGYTF
.	TRBV3-1	TRBJ1-2	.	TGTGCCAGCAGCCAAGAGACAGGCCACTACACCTTC	CASSQETGHYTF
.	TRBV14	TRBJ2-7	.	TGTGCCAGCAGCCAAAAACAGGGATCCTACAATGAGCAGTACTTC	CASSQKQGSYNEQYF
few	TRBV27	TRBJ1-2	TRBD1	TGTGCCAGCAGTTTGGACAGGCAGTTGACCTATGGCTACACCTTC	CASSLDRQLTYGYTF
.	TRBV7-8	TRBJ2-3	.	TGTGCCAGCAGCCTGGGACATCCGTACCTGGGAAGCACAGATACGCAGTATTTT	CASSLGHPYLGSTDTQYF
.	TRBV12-3/TRBV12-4	TRBJ2-4	.	TGTGCCAGCAGTACGGACAGACAAAACATTCAGTACTTC	CASSTDRQNIQYF
.	TRBV11-2	TRBJ1-2	TRBD1	TGTGCCGGCAGCCCCGGGACAGGGTGGACTCGTGGCTACACCTTC	CAGSPGTGWTRGYTF
few	TRBV29-1	TRBJ2-7	TRBD1	TGCAGCGTTGATGGGGGGACAGGGAACGAGCAGTACTTC	CSVDGGTGNEQYF
few	TRBV29-1	TRBJ1-2	.	TGCAGCGTTGAAGATCTTGGGGTCGGCTACACCTTC	CSVEDLGVGYTF
few	TRBV7-2	TRBJ1-2	.	TGTGCCAGCAGTTATTCATCGAATGGCTACACCTTC	CASSYSSNGYTF
.	TRBV5-6	TRBJ1-2	.	TGTGCCAGCAGCCCTGATGCCTACGGCTACACCTTC	CASSPDAYGYTF
.	TRBV5-5	TRBJ2-6	.	TGTGCCAGCAGCTTACGGGGAGACGGGGCCAACGTCCTGACTTTC	CASSLRGDGANVLTF
.	TRBV7-7	TRBJ2-1	TRBD1	TGTGCCAGCAGCCCCTCCGGGACAGGGAGTTACAATGAGCAGTTCTTC	CASSPSGTGSYNEQFF
.	TRBV20-1	TRBJ1-1	.	TGCAGTGCTAGCCGGAACCTCTTGAACACTGAAGCTTTCTTT	CSASRNLLNTEAFF
many	TRBV5-1	TRBJ1-2	TRBD1	TGCGCCAGCAGCTTGGCCCTCCTCTCAGGGGGCGCGACCGGCTACACCTTC	CASSLALLSGGATGYTF
.	TRBV15	TRBJ2-7	TRBD2	TGTGCCACCAGCGGCGGGGGGGCAAGGTACGAGCAGTACTTC	CATSGGGARYEQYF
few	TRBV24-1	TRBJ2-1	.	TGTGCCACCACGTCTTCGGGGGAGAGCTCCTACAATGAGCAGTTCTTC	CATTSSGESSYNEQFF
.	TRBV28	TRBJ1-5	.	TGTGCCAGCAGTTCTAGGAGCAATCAGCCCCGGCATTTT	CASSSRSNQPRHF
once	TRBV7-9	TRBJ1-4	.	TGTGCCAGCAGCCTCGGGGCAGGGCGGGAAGAACTGTTTTTT	CASSLGAGREELFF
.	TRBV2	TRBJ2-1	.	TGTGCCAGCGGGAAGTCCGAATTGAATGAGCAGTTCTTC	CASGKSELNEQFF
.	TRBV11-2	TRBJ2-3	.	TGTGCCAGCAGCTTAGAGAGAACTCGCACAGATACGCAGTATTTT	CASSLERTRTDTQYF
.	TRBV15	TRBJ2-3	.	TGTGCCACCAGCAGAGATCTTCGGACTAGCACAGATACGCAGTATTTT	CATSRDLRTSTDTQYF
.	TRBV7-2	TRBJ2-1	.	TGTGCCAGCAGCCAACCCGGCAGCAACAATGAGCAGTTCTTC	CASSQPGSNNEQFF
.	TRBV2	TRBJ2-7	.	TGTGCCGGCAGTGTCGGACGGGGCCTCTCCTACGAGCAGTACTTC	CAGSVGRGLSYEQYF
few	TRBV9	TRBJ2-1	.	TGTGCCAGCAGCCCCCAGACCGCTCTAGGCTACAATGAGCAGTTCTTC	CASSPQTALGYNEQFF
many	TRBV7-9	TRBJ1-2	TRBD1	TGTGCCAGCAGTTTGGGACAGGGGAGAGGCTACACCTTC	CASSLGQGRGYTF
once	TRBV7-2	TRBJ1-1	.	TGTGCCAGCAGCTTTCAGGGGCGGGGTAAGACTGAAGCTTTCTTT	CASSFQGRGKTEAFF
few	TRBV7-9	TRBJ2-1	TRBD2	TGTGCCAGCAGCCGGAGACTAGCGGCCTCCTACAATGAGCAGTTCTTC	CASSRRLAASYNEQFF
few	TRBV20-1	TRBJ2-7	TRBD2	TGCAGTGCTAGAGATCCTAGCGGGCCCCCCTACGAGCAGTACTTC	CSARDPSGPPYEQYF
.	TRBV4-3	TRBJ2-3	.	TGCGCCAGCAGCCAATCCCCGGGGGTCACAGATACGCAGTATTTT	CASSQSPGVTDTQYF
.	TRBV29-1	TRBJ2-3	.	TGCAGCGGTGATGAGGGTTTGGATACGCAGTATTTT	CSGDEGLDTQYF
.	TRBV3-1	TRBJ1-1	.	TGTGCCAGCAACAATGGGCGGTACACTGAAGCTTTCTTT	CASNNGRYTEAFF